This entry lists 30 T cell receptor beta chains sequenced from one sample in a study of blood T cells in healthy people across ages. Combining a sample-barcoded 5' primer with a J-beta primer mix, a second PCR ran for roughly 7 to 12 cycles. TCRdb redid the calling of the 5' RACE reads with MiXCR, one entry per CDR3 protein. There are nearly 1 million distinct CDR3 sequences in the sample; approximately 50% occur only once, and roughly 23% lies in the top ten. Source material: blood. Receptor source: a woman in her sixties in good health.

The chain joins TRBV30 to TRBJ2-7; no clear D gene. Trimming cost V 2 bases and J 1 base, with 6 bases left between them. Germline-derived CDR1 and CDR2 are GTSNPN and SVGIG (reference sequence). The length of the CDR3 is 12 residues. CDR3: CAWSTSSYEQYF. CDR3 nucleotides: TGTGCCTGGAGTACCTCTTCCTACGAGCAGTACTTC.

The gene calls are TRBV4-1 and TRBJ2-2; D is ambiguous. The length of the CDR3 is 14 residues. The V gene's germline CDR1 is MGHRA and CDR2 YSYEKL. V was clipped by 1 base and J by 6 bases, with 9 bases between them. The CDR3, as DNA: TGCGCCAGCAGCCAAGGGCTTATGGCCGGGGAGCTGTTTTTT. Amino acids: CASSQGLMAGELFF.

CDR3 bases: TGTGCCAGTAGTATAGGCGGCGGGAGGCAAGAGACCCAGTACTTC. Translating gives CASSIGGGRQETQYF. This rearrangement joins TRBV19 to TRBJ2-4, with 8 bases that match TRBD2. TRBJ2-5 matches the DNA end more closely, so the J call is doubtful. The CDR3 is 15 residues long. The V gene's germline CDR1 is LNHDA and CDR2 SQIVND (reference sequence).

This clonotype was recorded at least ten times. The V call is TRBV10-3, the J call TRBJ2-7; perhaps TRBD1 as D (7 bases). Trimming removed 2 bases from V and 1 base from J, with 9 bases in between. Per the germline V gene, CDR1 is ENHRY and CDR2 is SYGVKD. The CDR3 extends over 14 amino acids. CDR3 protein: CAISEAGGSYEQYF. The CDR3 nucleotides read TGTGCCATCAGTGAGGCAGGGGGGTCCTACGAGCAGTACTTC.

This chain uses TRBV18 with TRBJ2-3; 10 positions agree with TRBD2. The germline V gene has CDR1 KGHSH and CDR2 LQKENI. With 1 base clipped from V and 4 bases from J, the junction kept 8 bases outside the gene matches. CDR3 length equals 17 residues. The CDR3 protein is CASSPRGLGTSADTQYF. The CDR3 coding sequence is TGTGCCAGCTCACCACGAGGGCTCGGGACTAGCGCAGATACGCAGTATTTT.

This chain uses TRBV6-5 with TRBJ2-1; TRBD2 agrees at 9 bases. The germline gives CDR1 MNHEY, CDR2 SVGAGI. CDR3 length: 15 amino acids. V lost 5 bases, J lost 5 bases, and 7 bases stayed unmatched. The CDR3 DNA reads TGTGCCAGCAGTGTAGCGGGAGTAGGGAACAATGAGCAGTTCTTC. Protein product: CASSVAGVGNNEQFF.

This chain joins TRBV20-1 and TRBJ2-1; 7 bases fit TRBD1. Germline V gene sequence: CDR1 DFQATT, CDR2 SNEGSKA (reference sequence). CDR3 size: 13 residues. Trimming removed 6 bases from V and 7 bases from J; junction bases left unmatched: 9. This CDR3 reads CSALGQKRNEQFF. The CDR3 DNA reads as TGCAGTGCCCTGGGACAGAAGCGGAATGAGCAGTTCTTC.

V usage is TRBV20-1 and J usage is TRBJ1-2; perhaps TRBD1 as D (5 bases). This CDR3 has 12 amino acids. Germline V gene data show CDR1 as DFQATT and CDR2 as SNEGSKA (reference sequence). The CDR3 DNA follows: TGCCAAACCCCCGACAGTAACTATGGCTACACCTTC. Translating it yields CQTPDSNYGYTF.

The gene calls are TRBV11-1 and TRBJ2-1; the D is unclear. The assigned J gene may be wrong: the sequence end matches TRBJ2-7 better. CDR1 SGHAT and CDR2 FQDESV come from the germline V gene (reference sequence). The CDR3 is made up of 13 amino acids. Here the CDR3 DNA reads TGTGCCAGCGGTCCCACGCCAGACGATGAGCAGTACTTC. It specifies CASGPTPDDEQYF.

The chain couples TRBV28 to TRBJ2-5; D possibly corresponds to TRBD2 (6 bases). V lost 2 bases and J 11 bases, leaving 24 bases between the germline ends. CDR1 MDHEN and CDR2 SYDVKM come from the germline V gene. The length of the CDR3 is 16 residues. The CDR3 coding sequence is TGTGCCAGCAGTTTAGGACTATTCTACTCCTACAATGAGCAGTACTTC. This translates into CASSLGLFYSYNEQYF.

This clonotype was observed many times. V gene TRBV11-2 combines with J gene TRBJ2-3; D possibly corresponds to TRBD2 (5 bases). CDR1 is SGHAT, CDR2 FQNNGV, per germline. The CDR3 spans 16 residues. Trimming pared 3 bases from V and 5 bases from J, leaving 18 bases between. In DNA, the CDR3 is TGTGCCAGCAGCTTCTCCCTAGCCCTCTCTAGAGATACGCAGTATTTT. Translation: CASSFSLALSRDTQYF.

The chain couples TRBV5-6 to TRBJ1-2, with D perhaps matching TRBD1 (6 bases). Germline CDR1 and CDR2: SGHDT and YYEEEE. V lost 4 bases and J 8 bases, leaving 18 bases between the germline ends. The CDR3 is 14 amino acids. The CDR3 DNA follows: TGTGCCAGCAGCCCAGGGATGGGGGCGCGAGGCTACACCTTC. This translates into CASSPGMGARGYTF.

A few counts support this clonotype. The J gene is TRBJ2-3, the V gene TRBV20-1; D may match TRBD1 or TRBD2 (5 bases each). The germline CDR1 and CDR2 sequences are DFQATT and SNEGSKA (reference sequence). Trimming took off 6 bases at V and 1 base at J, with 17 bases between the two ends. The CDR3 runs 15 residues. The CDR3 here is CSARSWTGRTDTQYF. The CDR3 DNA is TGCAGTGCCCGGTCCTGGACGGGGCGCACAGATACGCAGTATTTT.

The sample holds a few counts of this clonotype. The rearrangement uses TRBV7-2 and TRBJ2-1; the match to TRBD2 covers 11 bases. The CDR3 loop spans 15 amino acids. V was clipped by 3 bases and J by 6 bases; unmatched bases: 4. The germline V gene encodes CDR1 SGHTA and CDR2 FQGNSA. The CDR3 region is CASSFTSGSPNEQFF. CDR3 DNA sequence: TGTGCCAGCAGCTTTACTAGCGGGAGCCCCAATGAGCAGTTCTTC.

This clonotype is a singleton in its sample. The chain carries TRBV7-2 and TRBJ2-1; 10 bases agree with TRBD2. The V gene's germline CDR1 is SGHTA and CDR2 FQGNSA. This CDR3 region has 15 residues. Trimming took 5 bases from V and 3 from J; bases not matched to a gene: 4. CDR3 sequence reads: CASSAAGGYYNEQFF. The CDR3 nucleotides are TGTGCCAGCAGCGCAGCGGGGGGGTACTACAATGAGCAGTTCTTC.

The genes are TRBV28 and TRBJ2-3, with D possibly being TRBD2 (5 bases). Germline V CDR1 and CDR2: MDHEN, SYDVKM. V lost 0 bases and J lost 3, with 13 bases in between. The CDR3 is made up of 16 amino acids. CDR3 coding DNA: TGTGCCAGCAGTTTATGGAGTCAGACTACGACAGATACGCAGTATTTT. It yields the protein CASSLWSQTTTDTQYF.

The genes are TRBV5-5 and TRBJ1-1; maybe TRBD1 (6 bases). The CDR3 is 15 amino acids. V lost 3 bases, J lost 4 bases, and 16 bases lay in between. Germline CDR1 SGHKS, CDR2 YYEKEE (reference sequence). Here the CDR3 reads CASSWDGGAFTEAFF. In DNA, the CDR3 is TGTGCCAGCAGCTGGGACGGGGGCGCCTTCACTGAAGCTTTCTTT.

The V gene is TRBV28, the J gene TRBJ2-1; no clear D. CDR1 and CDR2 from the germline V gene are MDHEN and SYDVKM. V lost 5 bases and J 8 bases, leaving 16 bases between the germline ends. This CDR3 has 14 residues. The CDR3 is CASSPSLGFDEQFF. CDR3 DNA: TGTGCCAGCAGTCCCTCTTTGGGTTTCGATGAGCAGTTCTTC.

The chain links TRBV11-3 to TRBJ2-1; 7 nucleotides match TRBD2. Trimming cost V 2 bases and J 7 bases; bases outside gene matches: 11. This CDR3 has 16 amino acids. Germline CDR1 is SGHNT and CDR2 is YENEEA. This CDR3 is CASSLYGGRAHNEQFF. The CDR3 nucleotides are TGTGCCAGCAGCTTATACGGGGGGAGGGCTCATAATGAGCAGTTCTTC.

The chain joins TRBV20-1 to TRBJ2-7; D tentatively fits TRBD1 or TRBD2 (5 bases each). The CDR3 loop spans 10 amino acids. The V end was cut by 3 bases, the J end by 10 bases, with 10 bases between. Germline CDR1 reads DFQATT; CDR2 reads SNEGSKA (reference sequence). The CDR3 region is CSASWDPQYF. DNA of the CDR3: TGCAGTGCTAGTTGGGACCCCCAGTACTTC.

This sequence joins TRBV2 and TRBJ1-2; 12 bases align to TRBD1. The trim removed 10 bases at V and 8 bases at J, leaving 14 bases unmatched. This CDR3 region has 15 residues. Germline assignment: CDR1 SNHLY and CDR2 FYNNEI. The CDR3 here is CAIRLPGQGARGYTF. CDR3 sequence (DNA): TGTGCCATCAGGCTTCCGGGACAGGGGGCTAGGGGCTACACCTTC.

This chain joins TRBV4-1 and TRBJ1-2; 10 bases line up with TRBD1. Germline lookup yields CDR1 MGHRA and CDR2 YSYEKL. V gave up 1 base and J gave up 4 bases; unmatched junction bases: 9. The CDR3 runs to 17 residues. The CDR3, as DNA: TGCGCCAGCAGCCAAGTTATGGGGACAGGGGAGGGCTATGGCTACACCTTC. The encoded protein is CASSQVMGTGEGYGYTF.

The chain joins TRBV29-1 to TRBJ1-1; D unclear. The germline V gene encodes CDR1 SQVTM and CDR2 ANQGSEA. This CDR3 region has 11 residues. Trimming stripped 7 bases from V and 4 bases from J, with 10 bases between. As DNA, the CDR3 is TGCAGCGGGACCGAGGGCACTGAAGCTTTCTTT. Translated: CSGTEGTEAFF.

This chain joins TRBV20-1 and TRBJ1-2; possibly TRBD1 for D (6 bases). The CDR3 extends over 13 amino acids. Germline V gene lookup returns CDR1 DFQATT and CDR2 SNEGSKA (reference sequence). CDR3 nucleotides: TGCAGCCCTAGAGGGGGGGCCGAATATGGCTACACCTTC. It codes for CSPRGGAEYGYTF.

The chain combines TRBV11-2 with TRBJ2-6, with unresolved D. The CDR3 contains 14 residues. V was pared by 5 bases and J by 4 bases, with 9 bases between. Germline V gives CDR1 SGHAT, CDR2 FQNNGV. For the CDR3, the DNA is TGTGCCAGCAGCGTTAGTGTCGGGGCCAACGTCCTGACTTTC. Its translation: CASSVSVGANVLTF.

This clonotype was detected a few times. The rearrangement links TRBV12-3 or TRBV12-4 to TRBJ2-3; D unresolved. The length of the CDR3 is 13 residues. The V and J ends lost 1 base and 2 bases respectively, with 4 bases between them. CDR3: CASSLDFTDTQYF. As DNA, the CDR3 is TGTGCCAGCAGTTTAGACTTCACAGATACGCAGTATTTT.

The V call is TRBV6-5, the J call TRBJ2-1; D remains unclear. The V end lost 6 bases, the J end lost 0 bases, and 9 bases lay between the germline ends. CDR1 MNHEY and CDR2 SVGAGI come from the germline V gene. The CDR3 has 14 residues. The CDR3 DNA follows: TGTGCCAGCAGGTTCTTGGGCTCCTACAATGAGCAGTTCTTC. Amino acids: CASRFLGSYNEQFF.

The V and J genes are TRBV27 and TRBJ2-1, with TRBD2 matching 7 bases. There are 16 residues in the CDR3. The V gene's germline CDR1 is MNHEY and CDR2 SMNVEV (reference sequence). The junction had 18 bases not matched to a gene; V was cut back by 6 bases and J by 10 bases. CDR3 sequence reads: CASSPFEGGPRYEQFF. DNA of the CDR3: TGTGCCAGCAGCCCGTTTGAGGGAGGGCCACGATACGAGCAGTTCTTC.

CDR3 DNA sequence: TGTGCCAGCAGCCAAGAGGGGCGCGGGACTAGCGGTTACGAGCAGTACTTC. Translated: CASSQEGRGTSGYEQYF. The chain couples TRBV4-2 to TRBJ2-7; TRBD2 matches at 11 bases. V lost 0 bases and J lost 4; bases outside the gene matches: 8. This CDR3 comprises 17 residues. The germline V gene has CDR1 LGHNA and CDR2 YNFKEQ.

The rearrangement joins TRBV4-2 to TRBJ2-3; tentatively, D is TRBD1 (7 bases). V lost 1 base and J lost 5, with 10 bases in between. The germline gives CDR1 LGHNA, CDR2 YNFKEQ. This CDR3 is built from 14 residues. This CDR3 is CASSQAQGGDTQYF. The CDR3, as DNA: TGTGCCAGCAGCCAAGCGCAGGGGGGAGATACGCAGTATTTT.